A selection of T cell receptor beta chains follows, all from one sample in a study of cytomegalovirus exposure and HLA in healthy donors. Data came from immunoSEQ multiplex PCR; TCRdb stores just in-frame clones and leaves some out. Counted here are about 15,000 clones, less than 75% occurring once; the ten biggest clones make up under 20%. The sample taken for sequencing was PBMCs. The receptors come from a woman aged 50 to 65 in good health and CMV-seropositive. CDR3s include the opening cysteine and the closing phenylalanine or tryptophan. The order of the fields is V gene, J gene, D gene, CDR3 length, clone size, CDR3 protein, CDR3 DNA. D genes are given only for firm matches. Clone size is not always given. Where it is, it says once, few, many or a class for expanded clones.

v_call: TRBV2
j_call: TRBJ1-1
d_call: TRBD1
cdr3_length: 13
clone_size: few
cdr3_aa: CASSPRQGMRAFF
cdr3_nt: TGTGCCAGCAGCCCGCGACAGGGAATGAGGGCTTTCTTT

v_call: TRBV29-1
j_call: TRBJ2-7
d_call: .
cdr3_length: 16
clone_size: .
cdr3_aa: CSVEVPQVMGTYEQYF
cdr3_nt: TGCAGCGTTGAAGTCCCACAGGTGATGGGGACCTACGAGCAGTACTTC

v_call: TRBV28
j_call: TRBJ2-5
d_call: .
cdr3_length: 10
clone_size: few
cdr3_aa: CASPPGTQYF
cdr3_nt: TGTGCCAGTCCACCGGGGACCCAGTACTTC

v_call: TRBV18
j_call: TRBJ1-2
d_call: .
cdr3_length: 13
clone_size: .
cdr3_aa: CASSPGMDYGYTF
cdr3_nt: TGTGCCAGCTCCCCGGGGATGGACTATGGCTACACCTTC

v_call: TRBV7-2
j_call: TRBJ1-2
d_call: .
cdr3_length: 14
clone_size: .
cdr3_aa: CASSLAPVSYGYTF
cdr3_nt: TGTGCCAGCAGCCTTGCCCCAGTTTCCTATGGCTACACCTTC

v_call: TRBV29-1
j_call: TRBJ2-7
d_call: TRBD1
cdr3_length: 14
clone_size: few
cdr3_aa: CSVVGQGSSYEQYF
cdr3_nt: TGCAGCGTAGTGGGACAGGGATCCTCCTACGAGCAGTACTTC

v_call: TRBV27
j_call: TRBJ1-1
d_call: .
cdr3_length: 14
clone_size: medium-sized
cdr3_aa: CASSFRRSGTEAFF
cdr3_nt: TGTGCCAGCAGTTTCCGACGGAGTGGTACTGAAGCTTTCTTT

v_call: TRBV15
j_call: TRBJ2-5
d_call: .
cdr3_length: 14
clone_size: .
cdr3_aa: CATSRVGGAGTQYF
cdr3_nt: TGTGCCACCAGCAGAGTGGGGGGAGCGGGGACCCAGTACTTC

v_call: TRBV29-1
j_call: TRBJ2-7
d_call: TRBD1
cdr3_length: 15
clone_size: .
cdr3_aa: CSADRWTGKVREQYF
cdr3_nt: TGCAGCGCCGATCGTTGGACAGGGAAGGTCCGCGAGCAGTACTTC

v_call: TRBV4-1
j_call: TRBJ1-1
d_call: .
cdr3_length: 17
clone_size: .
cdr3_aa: CASSQVGARRGGTEAFF
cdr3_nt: TGCGCCAGCAGCCAAGTAGGAGCGAGGAGAGGGGGCACTGAAGCTTTCTTT

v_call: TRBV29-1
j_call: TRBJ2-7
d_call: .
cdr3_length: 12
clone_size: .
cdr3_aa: CSVVYGSAEQYF
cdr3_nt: TGCAGCGTTGTGTACGGGAGTGCCGAGCAGTACTTC

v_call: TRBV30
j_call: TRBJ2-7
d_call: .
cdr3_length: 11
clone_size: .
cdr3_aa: CAWSVLYEQYF
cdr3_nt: TGTGCCTGGAGTGTACTCTACGAGCAGTACTTC

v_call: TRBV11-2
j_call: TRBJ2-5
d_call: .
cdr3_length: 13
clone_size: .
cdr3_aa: CASSFWRQETQYF
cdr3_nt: TGTGCCAGCAGCTTCTGGCGGCAAGAGACCCAGTACTTC

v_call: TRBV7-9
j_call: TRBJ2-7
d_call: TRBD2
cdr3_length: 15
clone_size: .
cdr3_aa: CASSGVGGPWDEQYF
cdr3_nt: TGTGCCAGCAGCGGAGTGGGAGGGCCATGGGACGAGCAGTACTTC

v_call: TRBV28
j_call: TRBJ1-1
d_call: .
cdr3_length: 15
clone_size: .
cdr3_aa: CATAVPGLRNTEAFF
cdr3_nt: TGTGCCACAGCAGTTCCGGGACTGAGAAACACTGAAGCTTTCTTT

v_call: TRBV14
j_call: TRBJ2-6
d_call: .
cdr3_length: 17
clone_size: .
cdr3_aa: CASSLLGIGTGANVLTF
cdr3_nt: TGTGCCAGCAGCCTCCTAGGAATTGGCACTGGGGCCAACGTCCTGACTTTC

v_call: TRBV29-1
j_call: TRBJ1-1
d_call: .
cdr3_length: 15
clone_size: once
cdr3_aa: CSVEARQKKGTEAFF
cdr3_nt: TGCAGCGTTGAAGCCCGACAGAAAAAGGGAACTGAAGCTTTCTTT

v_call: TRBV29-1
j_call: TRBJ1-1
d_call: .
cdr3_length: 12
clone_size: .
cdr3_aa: CSVRGGELGAFF
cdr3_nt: TGCAGCGTCCGGGGAGGGGAGTTAGGAGCTTTCTTT

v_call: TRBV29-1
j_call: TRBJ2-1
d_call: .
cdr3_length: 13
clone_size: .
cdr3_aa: CSVLGGSYNEQFF
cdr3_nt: TGCAGCGTTCTGGGGGGCTCCTACAATGAGCAGTTCTTC

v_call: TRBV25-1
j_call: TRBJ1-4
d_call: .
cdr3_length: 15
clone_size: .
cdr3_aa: CASSAGGGRGEKLFF
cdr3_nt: TGTGCCAGCAGTGCTGGGGGGGGCCGGGGTGAAAAACTGTTTTTT

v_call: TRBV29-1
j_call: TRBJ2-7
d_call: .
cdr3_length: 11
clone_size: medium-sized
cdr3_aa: CSVEGGSEQYF
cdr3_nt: TGCAGCGTTGAAGGAGGCTCCGAGCAGTACTTC

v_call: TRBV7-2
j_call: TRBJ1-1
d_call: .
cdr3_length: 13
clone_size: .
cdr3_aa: CASSEYSTTEAFF
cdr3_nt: TGTGCCAGCAGCGAATACAGCACCACTGAAGCTTTCTTT

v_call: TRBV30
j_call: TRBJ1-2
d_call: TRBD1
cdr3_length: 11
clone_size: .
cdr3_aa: CAWSPLKDRFF
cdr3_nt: TGTGCCTGGAGTCCTCTAAAGGACAGGTTCTTC

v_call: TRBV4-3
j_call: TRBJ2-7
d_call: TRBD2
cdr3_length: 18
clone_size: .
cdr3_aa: CASSQDWGSGGISYEQYF
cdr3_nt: TGCGCCAGCAGCCAAGATTGGGGTAGCGGGGGGATCTCCTACGAGCAGTACTTC

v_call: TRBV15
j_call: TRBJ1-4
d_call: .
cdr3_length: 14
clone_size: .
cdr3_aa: CATSSRGTNEKLFF
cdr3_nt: TGTGCCACCAGCAGTCGGGGAACTAATGAAAAACTGTTTTTT

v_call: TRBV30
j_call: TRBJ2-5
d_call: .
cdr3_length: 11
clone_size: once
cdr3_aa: CASSPQETQYF
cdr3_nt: TGTGCCTCTTCCCCCCAAGAGACCCAGTACTTC

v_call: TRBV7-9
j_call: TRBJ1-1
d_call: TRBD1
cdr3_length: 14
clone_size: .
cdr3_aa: CASSRPTGDTEAFF
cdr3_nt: TGTGCCAGCAGCCGACCTACAGGGGATACTGAAGCTTTCTTT

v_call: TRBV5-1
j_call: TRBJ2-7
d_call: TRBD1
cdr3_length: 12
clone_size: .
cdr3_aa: CASSFQGAEQYF
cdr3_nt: TGCGCCAGCAGCTTCCAGGGGGCCGAGCAGTACTTC

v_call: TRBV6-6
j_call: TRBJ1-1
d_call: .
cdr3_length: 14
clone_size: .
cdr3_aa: CASSGTSMNTEAFF
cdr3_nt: TGTGCCAGCAGTGGGACAAGTATGAACACTGAAGCTTTCTTT

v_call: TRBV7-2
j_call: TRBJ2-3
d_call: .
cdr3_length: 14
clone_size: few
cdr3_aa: CASSFGQGIYTQYF
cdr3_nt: TGTGCCAGCAGCTTCGGGCAGGGAATATATACGCAGTATTTT

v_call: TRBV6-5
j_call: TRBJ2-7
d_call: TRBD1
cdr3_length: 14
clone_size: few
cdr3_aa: CASSTGGVKGEQYF
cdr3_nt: TGTGCCAGCAGCACAGGGGGCGTGAAAGGCGAGCAGTACTTC

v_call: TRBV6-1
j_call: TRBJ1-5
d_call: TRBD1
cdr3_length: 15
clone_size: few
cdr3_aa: CASGTGGISNQPQHF
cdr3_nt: TGTGCCAGCGGTACAGGGGGTATTAGCAATCAGCCCCAGCATTTT

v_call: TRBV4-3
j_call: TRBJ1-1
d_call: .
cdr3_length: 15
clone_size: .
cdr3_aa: CASSQGLGLRPEAFF
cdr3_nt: TGCGCCAGCAGCCAAGGTCTGGGCTTGCGACCTGAAGCTTTCTTT

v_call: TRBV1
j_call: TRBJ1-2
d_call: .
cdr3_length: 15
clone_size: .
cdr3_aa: CTSSPSPGRDYGYTF
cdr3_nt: TGCACCAGCAGCCCTTCCCCCGGCAGGGACTATGGCTACACCTTC

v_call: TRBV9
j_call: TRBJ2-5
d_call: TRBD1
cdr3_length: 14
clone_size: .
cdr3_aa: CASSEQGFSETQYF
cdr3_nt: TGTGCCAGCAGCGAACAGGGGTTCAGTGAGACCCAGTACTTC

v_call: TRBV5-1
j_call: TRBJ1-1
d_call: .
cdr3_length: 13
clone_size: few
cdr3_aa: CASSFQGSTEAFF
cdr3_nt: TGCGCCAGCAGCTTTCAGGGGTCCACTGAAGCTTTCTTT

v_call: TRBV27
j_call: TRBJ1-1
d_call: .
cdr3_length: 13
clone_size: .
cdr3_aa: CASRLTGKPEAFF
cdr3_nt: TGTGCCAGCAGGTTAACAGGGAAGCCTGAAGCTTTCTTT

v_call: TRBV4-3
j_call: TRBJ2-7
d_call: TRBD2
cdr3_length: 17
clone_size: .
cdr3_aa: CASSQSGTSGRGDEQYF
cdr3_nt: TGCGCCAGCAGCCAAAGCGGGACTAGCGGGAGGGGGGACGAGCAGTACTTC

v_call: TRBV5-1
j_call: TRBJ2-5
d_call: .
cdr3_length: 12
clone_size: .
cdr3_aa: CASSPPGGTQYF
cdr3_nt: TGCGCCAGCTCTCCCCCTGGAGGGACCCAGTACTTC

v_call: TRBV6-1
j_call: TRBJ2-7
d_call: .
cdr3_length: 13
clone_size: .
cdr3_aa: CASRRQVTYEQYF
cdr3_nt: TGTGCCAGCAGGAGACAGGTAACCTACGAGCAGTACTTC

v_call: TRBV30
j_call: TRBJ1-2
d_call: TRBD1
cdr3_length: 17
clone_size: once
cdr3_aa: CAWGDTGQGFSNYGYTF
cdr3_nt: TGTGCCTGGGGTGATACGGGACAGGGATTTTCCAACTATGGCTACACCTTC

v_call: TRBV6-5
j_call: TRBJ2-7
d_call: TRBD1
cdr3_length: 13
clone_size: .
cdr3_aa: CASSYNSGGEQYF
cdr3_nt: TGTGCCAGCAGTTACAATTCAGGGGGAGAGCAGTACTTC

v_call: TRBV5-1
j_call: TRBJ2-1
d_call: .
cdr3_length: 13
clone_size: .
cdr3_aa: CASSSLVDNEQFF
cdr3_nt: TGCGCCAGCAGCTCCTTAGTCGACAATGAGCAGTTCTTC

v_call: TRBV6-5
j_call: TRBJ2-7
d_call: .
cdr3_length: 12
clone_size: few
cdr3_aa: CASSYVGRRQYF
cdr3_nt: TGTGCCAGCAGTTATGTAGGGAGGCGGCAGTACTTC

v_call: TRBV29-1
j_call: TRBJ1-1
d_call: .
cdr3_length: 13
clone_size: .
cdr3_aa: CSVGDGGAAEAFF
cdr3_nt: TGCAGCGTTGGAGATGGTGGGGCCGCTGAAGCTTTCTTT

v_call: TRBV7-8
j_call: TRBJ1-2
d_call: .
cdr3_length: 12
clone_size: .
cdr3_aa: CASSFRSYGYTF
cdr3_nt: TGTGCCAGCAGCTTTCGCAGCTATGGCTACACCTTC

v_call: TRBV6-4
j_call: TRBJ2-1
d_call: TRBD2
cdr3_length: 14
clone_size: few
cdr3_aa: CASSGTSGSNEQFF
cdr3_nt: TGTGCCAGCAGTGGGACTAGCGGGAGCAATGAGCAGTTCTTC

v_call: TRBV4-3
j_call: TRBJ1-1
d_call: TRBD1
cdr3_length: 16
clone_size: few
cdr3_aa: CASSQGTTGLNTEAFF
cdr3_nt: TGCGCCAGCAGCCAAGGGACGACAGGGCTGAACACTGAAGCTTTCTTT

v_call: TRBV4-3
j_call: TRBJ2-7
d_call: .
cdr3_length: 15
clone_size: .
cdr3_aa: CASSQGPGNDYEQYF
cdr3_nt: TGCGCCAGCAGCCAAGGACCGGGTAACGACTACGAGCAGTACTTC

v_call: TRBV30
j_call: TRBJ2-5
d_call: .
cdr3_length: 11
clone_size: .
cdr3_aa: CAWSVTKTQYF
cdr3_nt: TGTGCCTGGAGTGTGACAAAAACCCAGTACTTC

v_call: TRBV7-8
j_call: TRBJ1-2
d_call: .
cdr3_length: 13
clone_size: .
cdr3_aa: CASSPPGDYGYTF
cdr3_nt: TGTGCCAGCAGCCCCCCGGGGGACTATGGCTACACCTTC

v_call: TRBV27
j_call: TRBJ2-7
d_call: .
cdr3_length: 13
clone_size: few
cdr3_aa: CASSYISETAQYF
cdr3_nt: TGTGCCAGCAGTTATATCTCGGAGACAGCCCAGTACTTC

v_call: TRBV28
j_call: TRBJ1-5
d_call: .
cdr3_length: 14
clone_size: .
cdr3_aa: CASRSLYSNQPQHF
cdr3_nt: TGTGCCAGCCGATCACTCTATAGCAATCAGCCCCAGCATTTT

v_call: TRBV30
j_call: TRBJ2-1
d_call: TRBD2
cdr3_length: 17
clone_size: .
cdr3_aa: CAWSLGVGLAGTGEQFF
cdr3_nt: TGTGCCTGGAGCCTCGGGGTAGGACTAGCGGGAACGGGTGAGCAGTTCTTC

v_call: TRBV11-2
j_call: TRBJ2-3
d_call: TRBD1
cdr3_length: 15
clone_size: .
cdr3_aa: CASSFSDRETDTQYF
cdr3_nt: TGTGCCAGCAGCTTCTCGGACAGGGAGACAGATACGCAGTATTTT

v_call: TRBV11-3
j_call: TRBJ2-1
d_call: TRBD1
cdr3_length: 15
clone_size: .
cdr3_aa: CASSRGQVAYNEQFF
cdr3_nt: TGTGCCAGCAGCCGTGGACAGGTAGCCTACAATGAGCAGTTCTTC